The 25 T cell receptor beta chains below all came from one sample that was sequenced in a study of T cells in Graves' hyperthyroidism and ophthalmopathy. The source material, RNA transcripts, was used to amplify TCR beta CDR3 regions. Researchers ran a first-round RT-PCR on the TCR CDR3 using the HTBI primer set. TCRdb passed the multiplex PCR reads through MiXCR, listing each CDR3 protein once. This table holds 250,000 or so distinct CDR3 sequences, 15% to 20% found once. Sequenced sample: blood. Source of these receptors: a woman under 30 with Graves' ophthalmopathy.

In this sample, this clonotype turned up many times. V and J are TRBV7-9 and TRBJ2-3; D is possibly TRBD2 (6 bases). Germline V gene data show CDR1 as SEHNR and CDR2 as FQNEAQ (reference sequence). V shed 2 bases and J shed 4 bases, with 19 bases lying between them. The CDR3 runs to 17 residues. Written as DNA, the CDR3 is TGTGCCAGCAGCTTATTCTCACGGAGGAGGGGCCCAGATACGCAGTATTTT. It codes for CASSLFSRRRGPDTQYF.

This clonotype was counted ten times or more. The J gene is TRBJ2-2, the V gene TRBV18; TRBD2 matches at 14 bases. V lost 11 bases and J lost 4; bases outside the gene matches: 9. The CDR3 extends over 16 amino acids. Germline V lookup: CDR1 KGHSH, CDR2 LQKENI. CDR3 in DNA: TGTGCCGCCCGAGGACTAGCGGGAGGAGGCACCGGGGAGCTGTTTTTT. Amino acid sequence: CAARGLAGGGTGELFF.

This clonotype was observed many times. This chain links TRBV2 with TRBJ1-5; D uncertain. The germline CDR1 and CDR2 sequences are SNHLY and FYNNEI. The CDR3 runs to 12 residues. V lost 6 bases, J lost 8 bases, and 11 bases lay in between. This chain's CDR3 is CASRGRAEPQHF. The CDR3 coding sequence is TGTGCCAGCAGGGGTCGGGCGGAGCCCCAGCATTTT.

This clonotype was counted many times. In DNA form, the CDR3 reads TGTGCCAGCAGTTTCGGGACAGGGGGTAATTCACCCCTCCACTTT. It yields the protein CASSFGTGGNSPLHF. This chain connects TRBV27 to TRBJ1-6; 11 bases line up with TRBD1. With 3 bases clipped from V and 6 bases from J, the junction kept 1 base outside the gene matches. Germline CDR1 and CDR2: MNHEY and SMNVEV (reference sequence). The CDR3 loop spans 15 amino acids.

V usage is TRBV18 and J usage is TRBJ2-3; D is uncertain. This CDR3 has 16 residues. Germline assignment: CDR1 KGHSH and CDR2 LQKENI. V lost 0 bases and J 0 bases, leaving 10 bases between the germline ends. The CDR3 sequence is CASSPPRSRSTDTQYF. The CDR3 DNA reads TGTGCCAGCTCACCACCGCGGAGCAGGAGCACAGATACGCAGTATTTT.

V is TRBV7-9 and J is TRBJ1-5, with D unclear. Germline values: CDR1 SEHNR, CDR2 FQNEAQ (reference sequence). The CDR3 is 10 residues long. V was shortened by 7 bases and J by 7 bases, with 5 bases between the two germline ends. CDR3 in amino acids: CASNVQPQHF. The CDR3 nucleotides are TGTGCCAGCAACGTACAGCCCCAGCATTTT. Variable domain in full (rest from reference TRBV7-9 and TRBJ1-5): DTGVSQNPRHKITKRGQNVTFRCDPISEHNRLYWYRQTLGQGPEFLTYFQNEAQLEKSRLLSDRFSAERPKGSFSTLEIQRTEQGDSAMYLCASNVQPQHFGDGTRLSIL.

As regards this clonotype: A much larger clone lies one base from this, so it may be a read error. The rearrangement joins TRBV4-1 to TRBJ1-5; D is possibly TRBD1 (6 bases). This CDR3 comprises 15 residues. Germline CDR1 and CDR2: MGHRA and YSYEKL. The DNA of the CDR3 is TGCACCAGCAGCCGAGAACAGGGTTCGGGTCAGCCCCAGCATTTT. Translating gives CTSSREQGSGQPQHF.

The sample holds many counts of this clonotype. The genes are TRBV4-1 and TRBJ1-1; 9 nucleotides match TRBD1. CDR1 is MGHRA and CDR2 is YSYEKL in the germline V gene. Germline trimming cut 0 bases from V and 6 bases from J; bases unmatched to any gene: 5. The CDR3 is 15 residues long. CDR3 sequence (DNA): TGCGCCAGCAGCCAAGATCCTCGGGACAGGGCTGAAGCTTTCTTT. It translates to CASSQDPRDRAEAFF.

This clonotype was counted ten times or more. The chain is built from TRBV7-2 and TRBJ2-1; 9 bases align to TRBD2. Germline assignment: CDR1 SGHTA and CDR2 FQGNSA. This CDR3 spans 17 amino acids. The trim removed 1 base at V and 4 bases at J, leaving 8 bases unmatched. In DNA, the CDR3 is TGTGCCAGCAGCTTAGTATGGCGGGGGGGAATGTACAATGAGCAGTTCTTC. It translates to CASSLVWRGGMYNEQFF.

At least ten counts were recorded for this clonotype. The CDR3 here is CASRPASSGADTQYF. The CDR3 DNA is TGTGCCAGCAGGCCCGCCTCTAGCGGCGCAGATACGCAGTATTTT. V is TRBV28 and J is TRBJ2-3; 7 positions match TRBD2. CDR3 length equals 15 residues. The germline CDR1 and CDR2 sequences are MDHEN and SYDVKM. Trimming cost V 6 bases and J 4 bases; bases outside gene matches: 10.

This clonotype was detected ten times or more. V usage is TRBV19 and J usage is TRBJ1-1; tentative D call: TRBD1 (6 bases). The germline gives CDR1 LNHDA, CDR2 SQIVND (reference sequence). The CDR3 spans 13 residues. Trimming shortened V by 4 bases and J by 5 bases, and 11 bases separated the two germline ends. The CDR3 DNA reads as TGTGCCAGTAGTAAAACAGGGAGGACTGAAGCTTTCTTT. This sequence encodes CASSKTGRTEAFF.

This clonotype was detected ten times or more. The rearrangement links TRBV3-1 to TRBJ1-2; 9 bases line up with TRBD1. V was clipped by 4 bases and J by 6 bases; unmatched bases: 3. The CDR3 length is 13 residues. CDR1 is LGHDT and CDR2 is YNNKEL in the germline V gene (reference sequence). CDR3 DNA: TGTGCCAGCAGCCGGGGACAGGGAAATGGCTACACCTTC. It yields the protein CASSRGQGNGYTF.

This clonotype was seen ten or more times. V usage is TRBV4-1 and J usage is TRBJ2-5, with TRBD2 matching 9 bases. From germline, CDR1 is MGHRA and CDR2 YSYEKL. The CDR3 extends over 15 amino acids. Trimming took 5 bases from V and 2 from J; bases not matched to a gene: 6. The CDR3 DNA reads as TGCGCCAGCAGCGGTAGCGGGGGCGAACAAGAGACCCAGTACTTC. The encoded protein is CASSGSGGEQETQYF.

This clonotype was recorded at least ten times. The V gene is TRBV6-6, the J gene TRBJ1-2, with 7 bases lining up with TRBD1. CDR1 and CDR2 (germline): MNHNY, SVGAGI (reference sequence). CDR3 length: 17 amino acids. The junction had 17 bases not matched to a gene; V was cut back by 2 bases and J by 8 bases. CDR3 residues: CASSYGPRDRVMGGYTF. The DNA for the CDR3 is TGTGCCAGCAGTTACGGCCCTCGTGACAGGGTAATGGGCGGCTACACCTTC.

The chain is built from TRBV28 and TRBJ2-5; weak D call: TRBD1 (6 bases). CDR1 is MDHEN and CDR2 is SYDVKM in the germline V gene. CDR3 length: 12 amino acids. V gave up 6 bases and J gave up 5 bases, with 10 bases separating them. In DNA, the CDR3 is TGTGCCAGCAGCCAGGGGTGGGAGACCCAGTACTTC. Translating it yields CASSQGWETQYF.

This clonotype was counted ten times or more. The chain links TRBV6-1 to TRBJ2-1; D call uncertain. Germline-derived CDR1 and CDR2 are MNHNS and SASEGT. Trimming stripped 6 bases from V and 0 bases from J, with 12 bases between. The CDR3 contains 15 residues. This chain's CDR3 is CASSLQSSSYNEQFF. The CDR3 coding sequence is TGTGCCAGCAGCCTACAATCCAGCTCCTACAATGAGCAGTTCTTC.

This clonotype has at least ten counts. The rearrangement links TRBV2 to TRBJ1-4, with a tentative D call TRBD1 (6 bases). The CDR3 consists of 15 residues. The V gene's germline CDR1 is SNHLY and CDR2 FYNNEI. Trimming took 4 bases from V and 7 from J, leaving 16 bases between them. CDR3 nucleotide sequence: TGTGCCAGCAGTGTCAGTAGGGGGAGGAGTGAAAAACTGTTTTTT. Its translation: CASSVSRGRSEKLFF.

This clonotype has ten or more counts. J is TRBJ2-3 and V is TRBV20-1; D not resolved. The CDR3 loop spans 14 amino acids. Per the germline V gene, CDR1 is DFQATT and CDR2 is SNEGSKA (reference sequence). V lost 3 bases, J lost 0 bases, and 10 bases lay in between. The CDR3 protein is CSARTSPSTDTQYF. The CDR3 DNA reads as TGCAGTGCTAGGACGAGCCCTAGCACAGATACGCAGTATTTT.

This clonotype was seen at least ten times. This chain uses TRBV11-2 with TRBJ2-3; D uncertain. Germline V CDR1 and CDR2: SGHAT, FQNNGV. The CDR3 consists of 18 residues. V was clipped by 2 bases and J by 0 bases, with 18 bases between them. CDR3 amino acids: CASSLRLSTDPSTDTQYF. The CDR3, as DNA: TGTGCCAGCAGCTTACGTCTTTCGACCGACCCTAGCACAGATACGCAGTATTTT. The variable domain in full, with the rest retrieved from reference TRBV11-2 and TRBJ2-3, is EAGVAQSPRYKIIEKRQSVAFWCNPISGHATLYWYQQILGQGPKLLIQFQNNGVVDDSQLPKDRFSAERLKGVDSTLKIQPAKLEDSAVYLCASSLRLSTDPSTDTQYFGPGTRLTVL.

In this sample, this clonotype turned up a few times. This chain connects TRBV28 to TRBJ1-5; 11 nucleotides line up with TRBD1. The CDR3 is made up of 16 amino acids. The V segment lost 8 bases and the J segment 7 bases; nucleotides outside the gene matches: 13. Germline assignment: CDR1 MDHEN and CDR2 SYDVKM. The CDR3 coding sequence is TGTGCCAGCCTTGTCGGGACAGGGGGAAGTCGGCAGCCCCAGCATTTT. It encodes CASLVGTGGSRQPQHF.

This clonotype showed up many times. J is TRBJ2-7 and V is TRBV6-1; possible D gene TRBD2, 5 bases. The CDR3 spans 14 residues. Germline CDR1 reads MNHNS; CDR2 reads SASEGT. V shed 6 bases and J shed 5 bases, with 17 bases lying between them. CDR3 region: CASSRDRGSHEQYF. The CDR3 DNA sequence: TGTGCCAGCAGCCGAGATCGGGGTTCCCACGAGCAGTACTTC.

This clonotype was counted at least ten times. This chain joins TRBV2 and TRBJ2-7; weak D call: TRBD2 (5 bases). With 6 bases removed from V and 1 base from J, the gap between germline ends came to 13 bases. This CDR3 spans 14 amino acids. Germline lookup yields CDR1 SNHLY and CDR2 FYNNEI. As DNA, the CDR3 is TGTGCCAGCAGGGGGTTGGAGGCTTCCTACGAGCAGTACTTC. Translated: CASRGLEASYEQYF.

About this clonotype itself: A much larger clone differs from this one at a single base, so this may be a read error. The chain has TRBV30 and TRBJ1-2, with D unclear. The CDR3 covers 15 residues. Trimming stripped 0 bases from V and 3 bases from J, with 14 bases between. The germline V gene has CDR1 GTSNPN and CDR2 SVGIG (reference sequence). CDR3: CAWSVLLSADYGYTF. CDR3 coding DNA: TGTGCCTGGAGTGTACTGCTGTCCGCAGACTATGGCTACACCTTC.

At least ten counts were recorded for this clonotype. Written as DNA, the CDR3 is TGTGCCAGCAGCTTAGGATGGTCAGGGTGGATGAACACTGAAGCTTTCTTT. Translating it yields CASSLGWSGWMNTEAFF. J is TRBJ1-1 and V is TRBV11-3; tentative D call: TRBD1 (5 bases). This CDR3 comprises 17 residues. V lost 1 base to trimming and J lost 0 bases, with 15 bases between them. Germline V gene sequence: CDR1 SGHNT, CDR2 YENEEA.

This clonotype has a count of ten or more. V and J are TRBV2 and TRBJ2-3; TRBD1 matches at 7 bases. Germline lookup yields CDR1 SNHLY and CDR2 FYNNEI. The CDR3 consists of 13 residues. The trim removed 10 bases at V and 2 bases at J, leaving 6 bases unmatched. DNA for the CDR3: TGTGCCACGATCAGGGGGAACACAGATACGCAGTATTTT. It specifies CATIRGNTDTQYF.